Shown below are 17 T cell receptor beta chains from a single sample sequenced in a study of blood T cell repertoires in COVID-19. Sequencing was performed with immunoSEQ multiplex PCR; in TCRdb, only in-frame clones are kept and a portion is missing. The sample carries around 65,000 clones, roughly 86% recorded once. The sample was peripheral blood. Receptors originate from a human donor in a cohort sampled during active COVID-19.

This sequence joins TRBV5-4 and TRBJ2-7; 7 bases agree with TRBD1. Trimming at V came to 2 bases and at J to 4 bases, leaving 3 bases not matched to a gene. CDR3 length: 13 amino acids. Germline CDR1 reads SGHNT; CDR2 reads YYREEE (reference sequence). The CDR3 nucleotides are TGTGCCAGCAGCTTCGACAGGGCTTACGAGCAGTACTTC. The encoded protein is CASSFDRAYEQYF.

The rearrangement uses TRBV28 and TRBJ1-1; D is possibly TRBD1 (5 bases). The germline V gene has CDR1 MDHEN and CDR2 SYDVKM. This CDR3 is built from 14 residues. V was clipped by 1 base and J by 1 base, with 7 bases between them. In nucleotides, the CDR3 is TGTGCCAGCAGTTTATTAAGGGGGAACACTGAAGCTTTCTTT. Its protein is CASSLLRGNTEAFF.

The chain uses TRBV27 and TRBJ1-1, with a weak D call TRBD1 (6 bases). The CDR3 runs to 14 residues. Trimming cost V 9 bases and J 2 bases, with 16 bases left between them. Germline V gene sequence: CDR1 MNHEY, CDR2 SMNVEV (reference sequence). The CDR3 is CASQRQGLNTEAFF. CDR3 nucleotides: TGTGCCAGTCAAAGGCAGGGGTTAAACACTGAAGCTTTCTTT.

The DNA for the CDR3 is TGTGCCATCAGTGGCCCCGGACTAGTCTACGAGCAGTACTTC. Encoded protein: CAISGPGLVYEQYF. V gene TRBV10-3 combines with J gene TRBJ2-7, with 7 bases that match TRBD2. The V segment lost 4 bases and the J segment 3 bases; nucleotides outside the gene matches: 6. The CDR3 extends over 14 amino acids. Germline loops: CDR1 ENHRY, CDR2 SYGVKD.

This chain uses TRBV24-1 with TRBJ2-5; the D is unclear. V was trimmed by 1 base and J by 3 bases, leaving 2 bases between them. Germline CDR1 KGHDR, CDR2 SFDVKD. CDR3 length: 12 amino acids. In DNA form, the CDR3 reads TGTGCCACCAGTGATTTCAAAGAGACCCAGTACTTC. As protein: CATSDFKETQYF.

This clone was counted only a few times. V is TRBV25-1 and J is TRBJ1-1; D is unresolved. This CDR3 has 15 amino acids. The V end lost 4 bases, the J end lost 5 bases, and 17 bases lay between the germline ends. Germline values: CDR1 MGHDK, CDR2 SYGVNS. The CDR3, as DNA: TGTGCCAGCAGTGGGGAGGGATATGGGTTAACTGAAGCTTTCTTT. It encodes CASSGEGYGLTEAFF.

V gene TRBV10-2 combines with J gene TRBJ2-6; 10 bases fit TRBD1. The CDR3 extends over 17 amino acids. The germline V gene encodes CDR1 WSHSY and CDR2 SAAADI. The junction had 12 bases not matched to a gene; V was cut back by 10 bases and J by 3 bases. CDR3 bases: TGCGCCACCGGGGAAAGGACAGGGGGAAGTGGGGCCAACGTCCTGACTTTC. Protein: CATGERTGGSGANVLTF.

This clone has a handful of counts. This chain uses TRBV7-9 with TRBJ1-1; the D is unclear. Trimming cost V 4 bases and J 5 bases, with 11 bases left between them. Germline loops: CDR1 SEHNR, CDR2 FQNEAQ (reference sequence). CDR3 size: 13 residues. The chain's CDR3 is CASSYQAGTEAFF. The CDR3 DNA is TGTGCCAGCAGCTATCAGGCGGGGACTGAAGCTTTCTTT.

The rearrangement uses TRBV6-2 or TRBV6-3 and TRBJ1-2; D possibly corresponds to TRBD1 (6 bases). The V gene lost 6 bases and the J gene lost 2 bases, with 13 bases spanning the gap. The CDR3 runs 14 residues. Germline CDR1 and CDR2: MNHEY and SVGEGT. CDR3 nucleotide sequence: TGTGCCAGCAGCCACTTCCAGGGGAACTATGGCTACACCTTC. Protein product: CASSHFQGNYGYTF.

The V call is TRBV6-5, the J call TRBJ2-5; the match to TRBD1 covers 7 bases. CDR1 is MNHEY, CDR2 SVGAGI, per germline. There are 13 residues in the CDR3. The trim removed 4 bases at V and 2 bases at J, leaving 1 base unmatched. CDR3 DNA: TGTGCCAGCAGTTCCAGGGGGCAAGAGACCCAGTACTTC. Translation gives CASSSRGQETQYF.

The CDR3 bases are TGTGCCAGCAGCATTATAGCGGGAGGGCTTGTCATTCAGTACTTC. It encodes CASSIIAGGLVIQYF. V and J are TRBV11-2 and TRBJ2-4; 11 nucleotides line up with TRBD2. This CDR3 comprises 15 residues. Per germline, CDR1 SGHAT and CDR2 FQNNGV. The V segment lost 5 bases and the J segment 9 bases; nucleotides outside the gene matches: 9. Drawing the rest from reference TRBV11-2 and TRBJ2-4, the complete variable domain is EAGVAQSPRYKIIEKRQSVAFWCNPISGHATLYWYQQILGQGPKLLIQFQNNGVVDDSQLPKDRFSAERLKGVDSTLKIQPAKLEDSAVYLCASSIIAGGLVIQYFGAGTRLSVL.

This chain connects TRBV12-1 to TRBJ2-1; TRBD2, the table's D call, lacks a check against the DNA. TRBV12-1 is labeled a pseudogene. This CDR3 comprises 18 residues. The CDR3 bases are TGTGCCAGCAGCTTTCGCCAGAGGAGACTAGCGGGGGGGAATGAGCAGTTCTTC. Translated: CASSFRQRRLAGGNEQFF.

This clone has only one observation. This chain uses TRBV6-5 with TRBJ1-2; no firm D call. The CDR3 loop spans 16 amino acids. V lost 2 bases and J 4 bases, leaving 17 bases between the germline ends. Germline V gene sequence: CDR1 MNHEY, CDR2 SVGAGI. The CDR3 region is CASSYQNTPRGYGYTF. The CDR3 DNA is TGTGCCAGCAGTTACCAAAATACGCCACGAGGCTATGGCTACACCTTC.

The rearrangement joins TRBV18 to TRBJ2-2; tentatively, D is TRBD1 (5 bases). This CDR3 has 14 residues. CDR1 KGHSH and CDR2 LQKENI come from the germline V gene. The ends were cut back, 2 bases at V and 4 bases at J, with 8 bases in the middle. The CDR3: CASSPDRTTGELFF. The CDR3 DNA sequence: TGTGCCAGCTCACCAGACAGAACCACCGGGGAGCTGTTTTTT.

The chain joins TRBV30 to TRBJ1-4; a possible D gene is TRBD1 (6 bases). This CDR3 contains 14 residues. Germline V lookup: CDR1 GTSNPN, CDR2 SVGIG (reference sequence). V was trimmed by 4 bases and J by 5 bases, leaving 14 bases between them. The CDR3 region has the DNA TGTGCCTGGACCTCCTGGACAGTGAATGAAAAACTGTTTTTT. Residues: CAWTSWTVNEKLFF.

This clone was recorded only once. The chain has TRBV18 and TRBJ1-2; TRBD1 matches at 8 bases. CDR3 length equals 16 residues. V was clipped by 3 bases and J by 2 bases; unmatched bases: 8. Germline values: CDR1 KGHSH, CDR2 LQKENI. The CDR3 spells CASSPLGQGENYGYTF. CDR3 coding DNA: TGTGCCAGCTCACCCCTCGGACAGGGTGAGAACTATGGCTACACCTTC.

The chain employs TRBV6-4 and TRBJ1-1; D is perhaps TRBD1 (6 bases). The CDR3 sequence is 11 residues long. Deletions cut 10 bases from V and 3 bases from J, with 9 bases between. The germline V gene has CDR1 MRHNA and CDR2 SNTAGT. DNA for the CDR3: TGTGCCAAGGACAGAGACACTGAAGCTTTCTTT. It yields the protein CAKDRDTEAFF.